The T cell receptor beta chain described here comes from a study of CD8+CD57+ T cells in acquired aplastic anemia. Background on the study: Researchers reported that healthy donors averaged about 10.8 million reads for CD4+ cells.

This clonotype was recorded at least ten times. Its specificity is unknown. Points from the study as a whole: The study found no significant CD8+ Simpson's diversity difference between patients and controls.

Germline V CDR1 and CDR2: SGDLS, YYNGEE. The CDR3 is 15 amino acids. V gave up 0 bases and J gave up 5 bases, with 9 bases separating them. TCR beta VDJ combinations and CDR3 sequences were profiled from genomic DNA. TCRdb itself ran the reads through MiXCR, one entry per CDR3 protein. Here the sample spans over 200,000 distinct CDR3 sequences, approximately 60% being singletons. Sequencing was carried out using sorted CD4+, CD8+, or CD8+CD57+ T cells (not recorded which) from PBMCs. The rearrangement uses TRBV9 and TRBJ1-6, with D possibly being TRBD1 (5 bases). The TCR originated in a human donor in good health. Here the CDR3 reads CASSVEGAHNSPLHF. Here the CDR3 DNA reads TGTGCCAGCAGCGTAGAAGGGGCGCATAATTCACCCCTCCACTTT. Using reference TRBV9 and TRBJ1-6 for the parts outside the CDR3, the full variable domain is DSGVTQTPKHLITATGQRVTLRCSPRSGDLSVYWYQQSLDQGLQFLIQYYNGEERAKGNILERFSAQQFPDLHSELNLSSLELGDSALYFCASSVEGAHNSPLHFGNGTRLTVT.